This T cell receptor beta chain was sequenced for a study of blood T cell repertoires in COVID-19. Study overall: The origin of the acute and convalescent COVID-19 samples was the United States, Italy and Spain. Nucleic acid was either cDNA or gDNA, and it came from T cells, B-cell-depleted T cells, or PBMCs.

Germline CDR1 and CDR2: SGHRS and YFSETQ. Trimming removed 5 bases from V and 2 bases from J; junction bases left unmatched: 9. The CDR3 covers 15 residues. In the source study's methods: Amplification with reference gene primers provided the estimates of nucleated cell counts. The repertoire was sequenced with immunoSEQ multiplex PCR; TCRdb's copy has only in-frame clones and lacks some. V and J calls and clone size come straight from that table; D and trimming were deduced from the DNA. This table has 110,000 to 150,000 clones, approximately 84% appearing once. Self-reported history from a screening survey and questionnaire set each donor's cohort. This clone was observed a single time.

The chain carries TRBV5-1 and TRBJ2-5; 7 bases fit TRBD2. Sequenced sample: PBMCs or T cells enriched from blood (not recorded which). This receptor was taken from a man in his forties or fifties with acute COVID-19. The CDR3 reads CASRGWEGPQETQYF. CDR3 nucleotide sequence: TGCGCCAGCAGGGGTTGGGAGGGCCCTCAAGAGACCCAGTACTTC.